Given below is one TCR beta chain in context. Each CDR3 protein is one row after TCRdb ran MiXCR on the RT-PCR reads. The data contain around 700,000 distinct CDR3 sequences, approximately 15% of them singletons. This CDR3 is 17 amino acids long. Germline V lookup: CDR1 SGDLS, CDR2 YYNGEE. Trimming took 4 bases from V and 5 from J; bases not matched to a gene: 8. The specimen was memory CD4+ T cells from blood. The TCR was taken from a female donor in good health, serving as a healthy control. The chain recombines TRBV9 with TRBJ2-3; 15 bases line up with TRBD2. The CDR3 protein is CASSPRTSGGARDTQYF. The CDR3, as DNA: TGTGCCAGCAGCCCAAGGACTAGCGGGGGGGCCCGAGATACGCAGTATTTT.